This T cell receptor (beta chain) emerged from a study of a mutant IDH1 vaccine in newly diagnosed glioma. For the study at large: The study gave patients eight vaccinations in weeks 1, 3, 5, 7, 11, 15, 19, 23. Patients got their first vaccination 4-6 weeks after radiotherapy alone, or with temozolomide cycles. General observations from the study: Patients mounted vaccine-induced immune responses in about 93% of cases.

Only in-frame clones appear in the TCRdb table, and some are missing; sequencing was by immunoSEQ multiplex PCR. The table has around 62,000 clones, about 89% seen once. As regards this clone: Its matching antigen is unknown.

CDR3 length: 14 residues. Germline V gives CDR1 SNHLY, CDR2 FYNNEI. V trimming: 7 bases; J trimming: 2 bases; junction bases outside the gene matches: 2. The sample's time point: week 11, during vaccination. Vaccination used 300 ug of mutant IDH1 20-mer peptide per dose, with topical imiquimod. Astrocytomas found in donors were new, WHO grade 3 or 4, IDH1-mutant and ATRX-lost. The sample in question was PBMCs, obtained from a glioma patient whose treatment included an IDH1 peptide vaccine. The chain has TRBV2 and TRBJ1-4; 9 nucleotides line up with TRBD1. The receptor was derived from a man in his forties or fifties with glioma. CDR3 DNA: TGTGCCAGCAATACAGGGGGCACTAATGAAAAACTGTTTTTT. Residues: CASNTGGTNEKLFF. The complete variable domain, with remaining parts taken from reference TRBV2 and TRBJ1-4, reads EPEVTQTPSHQVTQMGQEVILRCVPISNHLYFYWYRQILGQKVEFLVSFYNNEISEKSEIFDDQFSVERPDGSNFTLKIRSTKLEDSAMYFCASNTGGTNEKLFFGSGTQLSVL.